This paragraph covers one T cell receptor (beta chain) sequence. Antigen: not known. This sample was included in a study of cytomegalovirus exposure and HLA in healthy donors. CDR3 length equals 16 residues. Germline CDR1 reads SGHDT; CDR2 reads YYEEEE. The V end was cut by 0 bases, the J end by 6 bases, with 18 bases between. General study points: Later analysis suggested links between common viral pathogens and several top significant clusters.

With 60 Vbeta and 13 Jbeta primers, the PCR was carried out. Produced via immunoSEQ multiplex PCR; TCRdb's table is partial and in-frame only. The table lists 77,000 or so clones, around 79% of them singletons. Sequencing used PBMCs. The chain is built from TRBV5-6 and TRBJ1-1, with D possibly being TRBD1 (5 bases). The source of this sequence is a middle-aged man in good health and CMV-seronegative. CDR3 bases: TGTGCCAGCAGCTTGGGACAGAAGCTCTTAAGTGCTGAAGCTTTCTTT. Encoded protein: CASSLGQKLLSAEAFF.